This TCR beta chain is drawn from a study of identical twins. Study observations and caveats: Twin-shared out-of-frame alpha sequences were enriched for low generation probability. Diverse VJ usage suggested most zero-insertion clonotypes were not invariant T cells. The study found weaker excess twin sharing in beta out-of-frame sequences. Cord blood beta clonotypes that were abundant carried fewer insertions, and memory repertoires showed no such trend.

Details on this clonotype: Its target is not known.

TCRdb analysed the 5' RACE reads with MiXCR anew, one entry per CDR3 protein. The sample yields around 470,000 distinct CDR3 sequences, 13% to 15% seen once. This sample was also put to use in a study of yellow fever vaccine responses in identical twins.

Sequencing was done on a sample of CD4+ T cells sorted from blood. The receptor comes from a woman between 18 and 30 years old in good health.

Here the CDR3 reads CASSSTVGAFGEQYF. As DNA, the CDR3 is TGTGCCAGCAGCTCCACGGTGGGCGCCTTTGGCGAGCAGTACTTC. The rearrangement joins TRBV7-2 to TRBJ2-7; D gene ambiguous. The V gene lost 4 bases and the J gene lost 6 bases, with 19 bases spanning the gap. This CDR3 region has 15 residues. Germline CDR1 reads SGHTA; CDR2 reads FQGNSA.